The clone carrying this T cell receptor (beta chain) was observed a few times. Germline-derived CDR1 and CDR2 are SGHRS and YFSETQ. This CDR3 contains 11 residues. Trimming stripped 9 bases from V and 1 base from J, with 7 bases between. MiXCR, applied by TCRdb to the 5' RACE reads, yields one record per CDR3 protein. The repertoire has 220,000 or so distinct CDR3 sequences, 10% to 13% of them found once; the top ten carry less than 25%. These data originate in a study of CD8 T cells in ankylosing spondylitis. The clonotype was recovered from a male donor with ankylosing spondylitis or in good health (not recorded which). The sample was blood, either unsorted or a sorted T cell fraction (not recorded which). The chain carries TRBV5-1 and TRBJ2-5; D remains ambiguous. This CDR3 reads CATKFQETQYF. CDR3 coding DNA: TGCGCCACCAAATTCCAAGAGACCCAGTACTTC.